This T cell receptor beta chain was obtained from a study of blood T cell repertoires in COVID-19. Study details: The United States, Italy and Spain provided the acute and convalescent COVID-19 samples. PBMCs, B-cell-depleted T cells, or T cells were the source of the cDNA or gDNA that made up the material.

Original analysis: Amplification with reference gene primers provided the estimates of nucleated cell counts. Libraries were prepared by immunoSEQ multiplex PCR; TCRdb keeps only in-frame clonotypes and omits some of them. V and J calls and clone size come straight from that table; D and trimming were deduced from the DNA. This sample carries about 26,000 clones, about 71% of them seen once, and the ten largest clones take under 7.5%. Trimming left V 3 bases short and J 2 bases short, with 5 bases between. This CDR3 region has 14 residues. Germline V gene data show CDR1 as ENHRY and CDR2 as SYGVKD. This TCR was recovered from a man between 60 and 75 years old with active or convalescent COVID-19. The chain joins TRBV10-3 to TRBJ2-6; D is perhaps TRBD2 (5 bases). Sequencing was performed on peripheral blood. The CDR3 DNA sequence: TGTGCCATCAGTGACGGGGCTGGGGCCAACGTCCTGACTTTC. Protein sequence: CAISDGAGANVLTF.